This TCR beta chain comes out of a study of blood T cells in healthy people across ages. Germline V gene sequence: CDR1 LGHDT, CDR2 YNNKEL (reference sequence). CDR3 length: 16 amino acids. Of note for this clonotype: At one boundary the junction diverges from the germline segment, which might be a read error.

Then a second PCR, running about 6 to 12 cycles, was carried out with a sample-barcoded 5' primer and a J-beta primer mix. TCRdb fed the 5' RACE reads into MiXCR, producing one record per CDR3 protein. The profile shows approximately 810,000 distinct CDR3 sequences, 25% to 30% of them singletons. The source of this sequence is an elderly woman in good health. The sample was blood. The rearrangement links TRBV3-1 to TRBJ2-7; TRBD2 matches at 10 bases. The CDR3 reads CASSQERTSGCNEQYF. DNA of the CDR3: TGTGCCAGCAGCCAAGAGAGGACTAGCGGATGCAATGAGCAGTATTTC.